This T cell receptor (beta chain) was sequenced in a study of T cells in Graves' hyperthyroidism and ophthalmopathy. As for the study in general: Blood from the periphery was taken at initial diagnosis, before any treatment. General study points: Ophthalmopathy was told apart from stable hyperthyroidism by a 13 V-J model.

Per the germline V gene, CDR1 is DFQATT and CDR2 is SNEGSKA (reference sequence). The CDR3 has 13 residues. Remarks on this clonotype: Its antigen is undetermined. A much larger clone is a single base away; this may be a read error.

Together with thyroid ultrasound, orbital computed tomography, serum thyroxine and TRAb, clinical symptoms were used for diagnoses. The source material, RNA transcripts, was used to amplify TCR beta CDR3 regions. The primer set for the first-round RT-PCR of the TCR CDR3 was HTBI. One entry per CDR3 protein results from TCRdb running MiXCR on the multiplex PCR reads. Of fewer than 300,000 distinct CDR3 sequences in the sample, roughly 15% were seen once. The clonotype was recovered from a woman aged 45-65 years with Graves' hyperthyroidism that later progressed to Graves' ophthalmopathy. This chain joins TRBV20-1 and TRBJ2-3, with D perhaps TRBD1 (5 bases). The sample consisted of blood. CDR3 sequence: CSAPTWSTGTQYF. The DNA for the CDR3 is TGCAGTGCTCCCACTTGGAGCACAGGTACGCAGTATTTT.